Listed below are T cell receptor beta chains from one sample, sequenced in a study of vaccination and CD4 T cells after COVID-19. Their antigens are not known. TCRdb passed the PCR reads through MiXCR, listing each CDR3 protein once. This table holds thousands of distinct CDR3 sequences, around 48% found once. Sequencing was performed on CD4+ T cells from blood, cultured in vitro. The receptors derive from a human donor in good health. CDR3s include the opening cysteine and the closing phenylalanine or tryptophan. D genes are given only for firm matches.

J gene: TRBJ2-5
V gene: TRBV12-3/TRBV12-4
D gene: -
CDR3 protein: CASSLVGVEETQYF

J gene: TRBJ2-7
V gene: TRBV7-9
D gene: -
CDR3 protein: CASSSGTRGTWGEQYF

J gene: TRBJ2-3
V gene: TRBV20-1
D gene: TRBD2
CDR3 protein: CSANLFSGGARDTQYF

J gene: TRBJ1-6
V gene: TRBV27
D gene: -
CDR3 protein: CASSLGTSPLHF

J gene: TRBJ1-1
V gene: TRBV20-1
D gene: -
CDR3 protein: CSASIVSSTTEAFF

J gene: TRBJ2-2
V gene: TRBV19
D gene: -
CDR3 protein: CASSRGEVGELFF

J gene: TRBJ2-1
V gene: TRBV20-1
D gene: TRBD2
CDR3 protein: CSASTFSTSGRARSWNEQFF

J gene: TRBJ1-2
V gene: TRBV4-1
D gene: TRBD1
CDR3 protein: CASSTPGSGGYGYTF

J gene: TRBJ1-2
V gene: TRBV6-1
D gene: TRBD1
CDR3 protein: CASSEALQGYSYGYTF

J gene: TRBJ2-7
V gene: TRBV6-1
D gene: -
CDR3 protein: CASKGSYEQYF